A single sample is the source of the 6 T cell receptor beta chains below, sequenced in a study of shared clonotypes between healthy human individuals. Data came from immunoSEQ multiplex PCR; TCRdb stores just in-frame clones and leaves some out. Here the sample spans fewer than 650,000 clones, 76% being singletons. Sequenced material: PBMCs. The receptors were sampled from a woman aged 40-49 years in good health. Some clones in this sample may be carry-over from other donors' samples.

The gene calls are TRBV19 and TRBJ1-2, with no clear D. Trimming cost V 0 bases and J 5 bases, with 7 bases left between them. The CDR3 sequence is 13 residues long. Per the germline V gene, CDR1 is LNHDA and CDR2 is SQIVND (reference sequence). The CDR3 protein is CASSIDRGYGYTF. In nucleotides, the CDR3 is TGTGCCAGTAGTATAGATCGAGGATATGGCTACACCTTC.

Here the CDR3 reads CASSIYEREGTQYF. In nucleotides, the CDR3 is TGTGCCAGTAGTATATATGAGCGGGAGGGAACGCAGTATTTT. The chain couples TRBV19 to TRBJ2-3, with 10 bases fitting TRBD2. In germline, CDR1 is LNHDA, CDR2 SQIVND (reference sequence). This CDR3 spans 14 amino acids. The V and J ends lost 2 bases and 9 bases, in that order; junction bases with no gene match: 5.

The count of this clone is one. This chain joins TRBV10-3 and TRBJ2-7, with 16 nucleotides matching TRBD2. The CDR3 is 19 residues long. V shed 7 bases and J 4 bases; nucleotides not matched to a gene: 16. Germline lookup yields CDR1 ENHRY and CDR2 SYGVKD. For the CDR3, the DNA is TGTGCCATCAACGGGCCTGGGGGGACTAGCGGGAGGGCCCGATACGAGCAGTACTTC. Its protein is CAINGPGGTSGRARYEQYF.

This clone has a single count. The chain uses TRBV4-1 and TRBJ1-2; D call uncertain. Trimming took off 4 bases at V and 8 bases at J, with 23 bases between the two ends. Germline loops: CDR1 MGHRA, CDR2 YSYEKL. The CDR3 is 16 residues long. The CDR3 protein is CASSLGTELSPRGYTF. CDR3 in DNA: TGCGCCAGCAGCCTCGGAACCGAACTGAGCCCTAGGGGCTACACCTTC.

The DNA for the CDR3 is TGCGCCAGCAGCCAACAGGGGTTTGGTACGCAGTATTTT. Translation: CASSQQGFGTQYF. The V call is TRBV4-1, the J call TRBJ2-3, with D perhaps matching TRBD1 (6 bases). The germline V and J ends were trimmed by 2 bases and 8 bases, with 11 bases remaining between them. The CDR3 loop spans 13 amino acids. CDR1 and CDR2 from the germline V gene are MGHRA and YSYEKL.

The rearrangement links TRBV6-5 to TRBJ2-7; no clear D gene. Germline lookup yields CDR1 MNHEY and CDR2 SVGAGI. Trimming pared 0 bases from V and 4 bases from J, leaving 7 bases between. The CDR3 spans 13 residues. The CDR3 DNA follows: TGTGCCAGCAGTTACTCGAACGAATACGAGCAGTACTTC. This translates into CASSYSNEYEQYF.